This T cell receptor beta chain was identified during a study of cytomegalovirus exposure and HLA in healthy donors. Broader study findings: The authors confirmed in vitro that a few CMV-associated chains were specific for CMV antigens. V- and J-gene trimming in TCR beta was tied to a missense DCLRE1C variant by an analysis performed later. When a later analysis compared HLA-associated TCR beta chains with equally common others, the HLA-associated chains turned out to be more clonally expanded and to have lower generation probabilities.

With 60 Vbeta and 13 Jbeta primers, the PCR was carried out. TCRdb's table, derived via immunoSEQ multiplex PCR, lists solely in-frame clones and lacks some. The repertoire has about 98,000 clones, about 80% of them found once; the top ten carry more than 3%. Although they were nominally healthy when sampled, donors likely had unrecorded immune exposures. On this clone itself: Its antigen is undetermined.

The clonotype originates from a female donor in good health and CMV-seropositive. Sequenced: PBMCs.

CDR3 region: CASSSGGANTEAFF. The CDR3 DNA reads as TGTGCCAGTAGTTCAGGGGGTGCGAACACTGAAGCTTTCTTT. The chain recombines TRBV19 with TRBJ1-1, with TRBD1 identical over 7 bases. CDR3 size: 14 residues. The germline V gene has CDR1 LNHDA and CDR2 SQIVND (reference sequence). V lost 5 bases to trimming and J lost 1 base; unmatched junction nucleotides: 4.